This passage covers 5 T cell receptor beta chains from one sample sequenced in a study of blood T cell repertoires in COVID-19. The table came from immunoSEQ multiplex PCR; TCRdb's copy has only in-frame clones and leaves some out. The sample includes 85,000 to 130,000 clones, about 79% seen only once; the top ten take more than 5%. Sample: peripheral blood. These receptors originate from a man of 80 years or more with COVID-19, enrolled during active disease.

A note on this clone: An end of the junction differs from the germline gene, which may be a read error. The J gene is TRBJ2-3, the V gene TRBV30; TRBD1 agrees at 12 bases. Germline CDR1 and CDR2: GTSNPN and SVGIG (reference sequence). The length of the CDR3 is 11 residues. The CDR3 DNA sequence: TGTGCCTGGATCCGTCCCGGGACAGGGGGCTTT. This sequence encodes CAWIRPGTGGF. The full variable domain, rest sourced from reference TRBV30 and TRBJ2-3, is SQTIHQWPATLVQPVGSPLSLECTVEGTSNPNLYWYRQAAGRGLQLLFYSVGIGQISSEVPQNLSASRPQDRQFILSSKKLLLSDSGFYLCAWIRPGTGGFGPGTRLTVL.

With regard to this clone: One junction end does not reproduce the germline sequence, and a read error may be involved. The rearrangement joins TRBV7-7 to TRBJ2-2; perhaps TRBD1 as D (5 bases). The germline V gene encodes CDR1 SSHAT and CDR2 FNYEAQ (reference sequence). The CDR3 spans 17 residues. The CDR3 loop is CASSLDHNRGNTGELFF. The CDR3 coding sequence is TGTGCTAGCAGCTTAGACCACAATAGGGGTAATACCGGGGAGCTGTTTTTT.

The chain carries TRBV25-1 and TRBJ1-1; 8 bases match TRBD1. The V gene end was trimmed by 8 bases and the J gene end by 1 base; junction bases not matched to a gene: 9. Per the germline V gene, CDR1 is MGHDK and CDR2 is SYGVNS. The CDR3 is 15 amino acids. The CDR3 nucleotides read TGTGCCAGCGCGAGGGGACAGGAGCCGAACACTGAAGCTTTCTTT. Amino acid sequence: CASARGQEPNTEAFF.

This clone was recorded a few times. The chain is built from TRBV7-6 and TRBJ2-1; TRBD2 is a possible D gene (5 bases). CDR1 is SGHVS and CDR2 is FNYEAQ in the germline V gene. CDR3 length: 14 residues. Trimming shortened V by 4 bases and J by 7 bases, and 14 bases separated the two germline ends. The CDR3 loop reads CASSSSNGGNEQFF. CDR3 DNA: TGTGCCAGCAGCTCCTCGAATGGCGGGAATGAGCAGTTCTTC.

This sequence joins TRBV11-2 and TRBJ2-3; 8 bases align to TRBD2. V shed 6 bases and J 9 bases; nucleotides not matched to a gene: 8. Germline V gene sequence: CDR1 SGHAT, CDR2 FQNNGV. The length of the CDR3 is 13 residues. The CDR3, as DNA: TGTGCCAGCAGTCCAGTCCAGCGGGGGACGCAGTATTTT. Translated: CASSPVQRGTQYF.